This T cell receptor beta chain derives from a study of T-cell memory formation after mild COVID-19. Using its own MiXCR run on the 5' RACE reads, TCRdb lists one record per CDR3 protein. The table lists under 250,000 distinct CDR3 sequences, 10% of them singletons. The CDR3 totals 13 residues. With 6 bases removed from V and 2 bases from J, the gap between germline ends came to 11 bases. Germline CDR1 reads SNHLY; CDR2 reads FYNNEI. This receptor was identified in a man aged 18-30 years who had mild COVID-19 (a few samples of this study predate the infection). Cell type and time point are not known. The chain uses TRBV2 and TRBJ2-7, with D maybe TRBD1 (5 bases). The sequenced material came from PBMCs or a T cell subset sorted from them (not recorded which). CDR3 residues: CASSAGRAYEQYV. In DNA, the CDR3 is TGTGCCAGCAGCGCCGGCAGGGCCTACGAGCAGTACGTC.